This T cell receptor beta chain derives from a study of T cells in Graves' hyperthyroidism and ophthalmopathy (dated by TCRdb to about 2019). Background on the whole study: Peripheral blood was collected at initial diagnosis, before any treatment. A discovery cohort of about 100 patients, about 40 with Graves' ophthalmopathy and fewer than 65 with stable Graves' hyperthyroidism, was used to find distinguishing TCR V-J signatures. Whether ophthalmopathy could be predicted prospectively was tested in an independent validation cohort made up of under 20 hyperthyroidism patients plus 17 patients who later progressed to ophthalmopathy. For training and testing, the 100 or so patients in the discovery cohort were randomly divided in a 7:3 ratio. The study also compared thyroid tissue and blood T-cell repertoires from several Graves' hyperthyroidism patients. Following sampling, methimazole starting at 30 mg daily was given to hyperthyroidism patients, and high-dose intravenous methylprednisolone was given to ophthalmopathy patients. The paper describes TCR Vbeta CDR3 sequencing of 135 peripheral blood samples, made up of fewer than 50 ophthalmopathy patients, over 70 hyperthyroidism patients and roughly 17 progressor patients.

The V and J ends are trimmed by 2 bases and 2 bases, leaving 6 bases between them. CDR1 and CDR2 are drawn from the germline V gene: SGHTA, FQGTGA. The CDR3 is 13 amino acids in total, end residues counted. Of all the DNA, just the CDR3 is kept, 39 bases in frame from base 1. What the research found in general, with its limitations: Sample size was not statistically predetermined, and blinding of investigators to group allocation was not performed. Most expanded thyroid clonotypes (frequency above 0.001) were also detected in blood, a finding suggesting that blood repertoires may reflect thyroid immune responses. A 13 V-J signature model separated ophthalmopathy from stable hyperthyroidism, with about 88% sensitivity and roughly 81% specificity in cross-validation and 80%/75% in testing. In validation, progression to ophthalmopathy was predicted by the model with around 71% sensitivity and about 72% specificity, a median of about 6.4 months before onset.

With regard to this clonotype: The antigen it binds to is not known. A read error is likely, as this CDR3 ends without the conserved phenylalanine or tryptophan.

A patient counted as having stable Graves' hyperthyroidism if no progression to ophthalmopathy occurred over 18 months of follow-up. Hyperthyroidism patients were aged 18 to 65 years and newly diagnosed, with disease duration of less than 2 months. Patients with uncontrolled infections, other autoimmune diseases, pregnancy or lactation were excluded. Clinical symptoms, serum thyroxine and TRAb, thyroid ultrasound, and orbital computed tomography formed the basis for the diagnoses. PBMCs were separated from about 10 ml of fresh peripheral blood using Ficoll-Paque density gradient centrifugation. Trizol reagent was used to extract total RNA, and RNA quality was then checked on an Agilent 2100 Bioanalyzer. The TCR beta CDR3 regions were amplified from the RNA transcripts. The TCR CDR3 was subjected to a first round of RT-PCR using the HTBI primer set and the Qiagen OneStep RT-PCR kit. Libraries were constructed in a second round of multiplex PCR, after which size selection and purification were performed. Sequencing of the libraries was done on an Illumina HiSeq2000 using paired-end 100 bp reads. From the authors' description of their analysis: Raw data were processed with SOAPnuke, discarding reads with adapters, uncalled bases, mean Phred below 15, or no exact constant-primer or identifier match. High-quality paired reads were merged using COPE v1.2.5, and each unique nucleotide sequence was defined as a clonotype. MiTCR v1.1 was used to align clonotypes to the IMGT TRBV, TRBD and TRBJ reference segments. The analysis was restricted to V-J combinations with a frequency above 0.0001, which together covered roughly 99% of the repertoires. A TCS score was defined as the ratio of F50 (clonal expansion) to E x V (chaos), with BLOSUM62-based TCRdist applied between CDR3 peptides within each V-J. Welch's t-statistics and random forest reduced 500 to 550 V-J features to around 14, which were used in a naive Bayes classifier (R e1071). The public reads were run again by TCRdb, first through fastp at Q25 and then through MiXCR, and only productive beta chains were kept. Records with the same CDR3 protein are collapsed into one entry carrying the most frequent genes and DNA. The V and J calls shown here were made by TCRdb, not taken from the authors' results. The sample table holds 380,000 or so distinct CDR3 sequences, of which about 18% were seen once. In total, the top ten clones hold 3% to 4% of the sample.

This receptor was identified in a woman aged 18 to 35 with Graves' hyperthyroidism. Input material: blood. Recombination linked TRBV7-3 to TRBJ1-2, with no D gene named confidently. The CDR3 reads as follows: CASSLGQNYGYTV. In nucleotides, the sequence is TGTGCCAGCAGCTTAGGTCAGAACTATGGCTACACCGTC.